This TCR beta chain was identified in a study of cytomegalovirus exposure and HLA in healthy donors. With 60 Vbeta and 13 Jbeta primers, the PCR was carried out. This table comes from immunoSEQ multiplex PCR, and its TCRdb copy is limited to in-frame clones, with some not included. The repertoire includes about 130,000 clones, about 10% of them detected once, and roughly 1.9% sits in the top ten. The CDR3 runs to 15 residues. Per germline, CDR1 MDHEN and CDR2 SYDVKM. V shed 3 bases and J shed 0 bases, with 9 bases lying between them. The specimen sequenced was PBMCs. The V call is TRBV28, the J call TRBJ1-5, with D unclear. This clonotype was obtained from a man aged 45-65 years in good health and CMV-seronegative. Here the CDR3 DNA reads TGTGCCAGCAGTTTTACTAGGGATAGCAATCAGCCCCAGCATTTT. Protein product: CASSFTRDSNQPQHF.